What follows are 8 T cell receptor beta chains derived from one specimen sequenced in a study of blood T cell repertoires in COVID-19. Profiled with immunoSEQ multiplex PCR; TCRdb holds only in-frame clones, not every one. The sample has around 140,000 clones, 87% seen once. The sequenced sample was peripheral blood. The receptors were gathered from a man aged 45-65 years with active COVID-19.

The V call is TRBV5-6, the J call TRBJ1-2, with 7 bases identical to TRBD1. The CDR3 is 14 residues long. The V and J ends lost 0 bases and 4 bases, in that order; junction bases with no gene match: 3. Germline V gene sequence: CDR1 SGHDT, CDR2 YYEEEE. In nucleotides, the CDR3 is TGTGCCAGCAGCTTGGGGGGACAGTTCTATGGCTACACCTTC. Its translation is CASSLGGQFYGYTF.

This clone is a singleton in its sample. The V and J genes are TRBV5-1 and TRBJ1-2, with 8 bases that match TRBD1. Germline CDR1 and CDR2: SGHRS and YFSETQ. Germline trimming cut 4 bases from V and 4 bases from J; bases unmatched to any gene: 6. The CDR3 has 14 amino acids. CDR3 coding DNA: TGCGCCAGCAGCCCGACGACAGGGGCCTATGGCTACACCTTC. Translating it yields CASSPTTGAYGYTF.

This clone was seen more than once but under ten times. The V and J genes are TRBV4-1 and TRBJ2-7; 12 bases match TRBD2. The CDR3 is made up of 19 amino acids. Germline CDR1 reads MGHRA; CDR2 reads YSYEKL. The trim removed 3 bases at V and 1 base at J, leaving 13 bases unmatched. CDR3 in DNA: TGCGCCAGCAGCCAGCCACTACTAGCGGGGGGCCCTCGATCCTACGAGCAGTACTTC. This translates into CASSQPLLAGGPRSYEQYF.

In nucleotides, the CDR3 is TGTGCTAGTGCTCCGACTAGCGGATCCACCGGGGAGCTGTTTTTT. Translated, it gives CASAPTSGSTGELFF. The chain links TRBV12-5 to TRBJ2-2; 9 positions agree with TRBD2. From germline, CDR1 is LGHNT and CDR2 FRNRAP. With V trimmed by 7 bases and J by 4 bases, 7 bases remained unmatched. The CDR3 totals 15 residues.

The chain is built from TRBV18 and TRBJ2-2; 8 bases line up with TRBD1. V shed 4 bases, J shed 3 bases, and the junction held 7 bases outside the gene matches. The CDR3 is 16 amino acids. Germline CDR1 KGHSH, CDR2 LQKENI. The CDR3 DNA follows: TGTGCCAGCTCACTTCAGGACAGGGTGGACACCGGGGAGCTGTTTTTT. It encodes CASSLQDRVDTGELFF.

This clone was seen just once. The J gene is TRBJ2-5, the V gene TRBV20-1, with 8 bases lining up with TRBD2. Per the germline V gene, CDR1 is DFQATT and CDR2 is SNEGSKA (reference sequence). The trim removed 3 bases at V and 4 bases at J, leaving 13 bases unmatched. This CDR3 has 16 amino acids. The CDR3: CSASTSRGAPGETQYF. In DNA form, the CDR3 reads TGCAGTGCTAGTACCTCGCGGGGGGCCCCGGGAGAGACCCAGTACTTC.

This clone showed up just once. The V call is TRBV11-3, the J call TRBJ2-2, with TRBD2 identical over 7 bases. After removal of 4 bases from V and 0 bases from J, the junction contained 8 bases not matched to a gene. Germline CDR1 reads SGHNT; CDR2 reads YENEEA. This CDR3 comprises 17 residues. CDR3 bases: TGTGCCAGCAGCTCCGGGCCCGGGACTACGAACACCGGGGAGCTGTTTTTT. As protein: CASSSGPGTTNTGELFF.

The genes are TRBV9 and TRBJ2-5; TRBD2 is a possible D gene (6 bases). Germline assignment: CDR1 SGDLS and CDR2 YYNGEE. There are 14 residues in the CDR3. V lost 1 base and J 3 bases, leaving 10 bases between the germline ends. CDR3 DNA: TGTGCCAGCAGCGTATCCCCGGGGGAAGAGACCCAGTACTTC. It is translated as CASSVSPGEETQYF.